A selection of T cell receptor beta chains follows, all from one sample in a study of blood T cell repertoires in COVID-19. Libraries were prepared by immunoSEQ multiplex PCR; TCRdb keeps only in-frame clonotypes and omits some of them. The sample shows 9,100 or so clones, less than 90% of them seen only once. The sample taken for sequencing was peripheral blood. All receptors come from a human donor with active COVID-19. The donor label of this sample is uncertain. CDR3s include the opening cysteine and the closing phenylalanine or tryptophan. The D gene is left open where the match is weak. Expanded clones get a size class; other rows say once, few or many, or leave the size out.

abundance | j_gene | d_gene | v_gene | CDR3nt | CDR3aa
- | TRBJ1-6 | - | TRBV27 | TGTGCCAGCAGCTTCCCGAATTCACCCCTCCACTTT | CASSFPNSPLHF
once | TRBJ2-7 | - | TRBV27 | TGTGCCAGCAGTGTTCAGGGAACGCCTACCTACGAGCAGTACTTC | CASSVQGTPTYEQYF
- | TRBJ2-7 | - | TRBV6-5 | TGTGCCAGCAGTTACGGGGAGCGCTACGAGCAGTACTTC | CASSYGERYEQYF
- | TRBJ2-7 | - | TRBV7-2 | TGTGCCAGCAGCTTAGCCGGACTCGTTTCCTCCTACGAGCAGTACTTC | CASSLAGLVSSYEQYF
- | TRBJ1-1 | TRBD1 | TRBV19 | TGTGCCAGTAGACGGACAGGGAGGGACACTGAAGCTTTCTTT | CASRRTGRDTEAFF
- | TRBJ1-1 | - | TRBV7-9 | TGTGCCAGCAGCTTCCCCGGGGGGAACCTGAACACTGAAGCTTTCTTT | CASSFPGGNLNTEAFF
- | TRBJ1-5 | - | TRBV15 | TGTGCCACCAGCAGGGATGGAGGGTTCGGTCAGCCCCAGCATTTT | CATSRDGGFGQPQHF
- | TRBJ1-5 | TRBD1 | TRBV28 | TGTGCCAGCAGTTTGGGACAGGGCAATCAGCCCCAGCATTTT | CASSLGQGNQPQHF
few | TRBJ1-5 | TRBD1 | TRBV29-1 | TGCAGCGTTGGGACAGGGCTCAATCAGCCCCAGCATTTT | CSVGTGLNQPQHF
- | TRBJ2-3 | - | TRBV9 | TGTGCCAGCGGCGGACACCTCCTTAAGGCAGATACGCAGTATTTT | CASGGHLLKADTQYF
- | TRBJ1-2 | TRBD1 | TRBV3-1/TRBV3-2 | TGTGCCAGCAGCCAACAGGGGGCTTTCTATGGCTACACCTTC | CASSQQGAFYGYTF
- | TRBJ1-4 | - | TRBV30 | TGTGCCTGGAGACCCCCCGGCCGGGGTAATGAAAAACTGTTTTTT | CAWRPPGRGNEKLFF
- | TRBJ1-2 | TRBD1 | TRBV19 | TGTGCCAGTAGCACGGGACAGGCTGCCTATGGCTACACCTTC | CASSTGQAAYGYTF
- | TRBJ2-7 | - | TRBV7-2 | TGTGCCAGCAGCTTAGGCGTCACCTTCTCCTACGAGCAGTACTTC | CASSLGVTFSYEQYF
few | TRBJ1-6 | TRBD1 | TRBV19 | TGTGCCAGTAGTCCCGGGACAGGGGTTTCACCCCTCCACTTT | CASSPGTGVSPLHF
- | TRBJ2-3 | TRBD2 | TRBV11-2 | TGTGCCAGCAGCTTAGGAGGACTAGCGGGGGGCGGGGATACGCAGTATTTT | CASSLGGLAGGGDTQYF
- | TRBJ1-3 | - | TRBV2 | TGTGCCAGCAGTGAAGGACACGGTGGCACCATATATTTT | CASSEGHGGTIYF
- | TRBJ2-3 | TRBD2 | TRBV19 | TGTGCCAGTAAACTCTCTAGCGGGAGTGCAGATACGCAGTATTTT | CASKLSSGSADTQYF
- | TRBJ1-1 | TRBD1 | TRBV30 | TGTGCCTGGAGTCTTGGACAGGCGTTTGAAGCTTTCTTT | CAWSLGQAFEAFF
- | TRBJ2-1 | TRBD2 | TRBV7-3 | TGTGCCAGCAGCCCCCTGCGACTAGCGGGGGGGAATGAGCAGTTCTTC | CASSPLRLAGGNEQFF
- | TRBJ2-3 | - | TRBV3-1/TRBV3-2 | TGTGCCAGCAGCCAAGATGCGCACACAGATACGCAGTATTTT | CASSQDAHTDTQYF
- | TRBJ2-1 | - | TRBV18 | TGTGCCAGCTCACCGACGAAGATAACGGGCAATGAGCAGTTCTTC | CASSPTKITGNEQFF
- | TRBJ1-5 | TRBD1 | TRBV7-9 | TGTGCGACGAGGGAACAGGGGTACAATCAGCCCCAGCATTTT | CATREQGYNQPQHF
- | TRBJ2-3 | TRBD2 | TRBV6-4 | TGTGCCAGCAGTGACTCTAGCGGGGGCCCAGATACGCAGTATTTT | CASSDSSGGPDTQYF
- | TRBJ1-2 | TRBD1 | TRBV6-2/TRBV6-3 | TGTGCCAGCAGTTACCCCCTGGACAGGGTTTATGGCTACACCTTC | CASSYPLDRVYGYTF
- | TRBJ1-1 | TRBD1 | TRBV19 | TGTGCCAGTAGTATGACAGGGTTGAACACTGAAGCTTTCTTT | CASSMTGLNTEAFF
- | TRBJ2-5 | - | TRBV10-3 | TGTGCCACCTTAAACGGGGAGACCCAGTACTTC | CATLNGETQYF
- | TRBJ2-2 | TRBD2 | TRBV24-1 | TGTGCCACCAGTGACCTCTCTAGCGGGGGGGTCGCCGGGGAGCTGTTTTTT | CATSDLSSGGVAGELFF